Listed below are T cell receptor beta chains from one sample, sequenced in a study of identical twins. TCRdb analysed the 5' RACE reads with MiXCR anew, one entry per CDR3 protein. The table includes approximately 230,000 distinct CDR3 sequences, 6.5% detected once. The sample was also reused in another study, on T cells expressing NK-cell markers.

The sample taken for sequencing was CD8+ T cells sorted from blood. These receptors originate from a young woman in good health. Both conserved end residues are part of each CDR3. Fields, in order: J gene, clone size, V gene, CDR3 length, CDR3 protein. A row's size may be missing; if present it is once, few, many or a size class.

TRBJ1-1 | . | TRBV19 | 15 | CASSVTGGTNTEAFF
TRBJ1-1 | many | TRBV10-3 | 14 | CAISENGAGTVAFF
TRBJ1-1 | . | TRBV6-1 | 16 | CASSEAEFAGNAEAFF
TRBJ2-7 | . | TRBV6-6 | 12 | CASSYESYVQYF
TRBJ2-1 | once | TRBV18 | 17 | CASSPGGGTRAYNEQFF
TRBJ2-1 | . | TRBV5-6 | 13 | CASSVYVNNEQFF
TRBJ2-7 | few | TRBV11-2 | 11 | CASRLTGEQYF
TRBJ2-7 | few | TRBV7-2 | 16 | CASSPPRTSGRNEQYF
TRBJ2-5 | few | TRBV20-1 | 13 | CSARGGISETQYF
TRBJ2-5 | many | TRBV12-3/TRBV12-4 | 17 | CASSPRLAGGLKETQYF
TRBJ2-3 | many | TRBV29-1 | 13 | CSAYGGSTDTQYF
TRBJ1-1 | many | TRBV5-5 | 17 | CASSLVEGGSHYLRAFF
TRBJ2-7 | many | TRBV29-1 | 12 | CSVVLGAYEQYF
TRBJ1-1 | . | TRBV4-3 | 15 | CASSQGTGSGTEAFF
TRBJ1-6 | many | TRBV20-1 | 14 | CSATTRDVPSPLHF
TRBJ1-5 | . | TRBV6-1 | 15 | CASSQTGGLNQPQHF
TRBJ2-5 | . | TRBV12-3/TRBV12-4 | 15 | CASSSGTMSWETQYF
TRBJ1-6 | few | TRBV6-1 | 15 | CASSVSGTGGEALHF
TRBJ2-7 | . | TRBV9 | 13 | CASSVGGKYEQYF
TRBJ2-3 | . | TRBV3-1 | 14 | CASSQFRSTDTQYF
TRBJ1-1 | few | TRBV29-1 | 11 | CSVEDGGGAFF
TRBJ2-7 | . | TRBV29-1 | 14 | CSVDGLAGQPEQYF
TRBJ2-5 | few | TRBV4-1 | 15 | CASSQEAGTGETQYF
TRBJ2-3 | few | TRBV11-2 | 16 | CASSFGVADLTDTQYF
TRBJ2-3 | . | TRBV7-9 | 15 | CASSTPTRATDTQYF
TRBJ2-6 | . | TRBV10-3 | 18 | CATLPRDSHISGANVLTF
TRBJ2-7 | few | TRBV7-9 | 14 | CASSLVDRGSEQYF
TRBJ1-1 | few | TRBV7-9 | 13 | CASSPSMNTEAFF
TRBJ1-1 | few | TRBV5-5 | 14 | CASSFIVMNTEAFF
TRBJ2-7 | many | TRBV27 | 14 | CASSLSGAGDEQYF
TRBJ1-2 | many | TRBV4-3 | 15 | CASSRNRQSNYGYTF
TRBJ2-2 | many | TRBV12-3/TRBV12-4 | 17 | CASSSTGRLARAGELFF
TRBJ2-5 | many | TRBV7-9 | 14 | CASSLAQGPKTQYF
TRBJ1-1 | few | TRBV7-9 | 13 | CASSSYRNTEAFF
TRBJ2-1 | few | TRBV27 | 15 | CASSSVGGTGNEQFF
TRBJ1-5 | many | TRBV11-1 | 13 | CASSLQGNQPQHF
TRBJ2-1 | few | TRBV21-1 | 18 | CASSKEGYSGVPYNEQFF
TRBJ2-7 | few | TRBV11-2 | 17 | CASSLGGSGRRFYEQYF
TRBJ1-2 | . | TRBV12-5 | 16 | CASGLGTGTYGDGYTF
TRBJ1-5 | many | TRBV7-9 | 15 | CASSSSRGSNQPQHF
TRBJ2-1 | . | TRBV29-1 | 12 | CSVTWGQNEQFF
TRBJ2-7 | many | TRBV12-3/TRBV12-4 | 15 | CASSRAPGLDHEQYF
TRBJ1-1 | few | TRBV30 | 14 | CAWSSGQGYGEAFF
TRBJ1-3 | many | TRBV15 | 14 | CATSSPGSGNTIYF
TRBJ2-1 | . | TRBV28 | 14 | CASGLPGGINEQFF
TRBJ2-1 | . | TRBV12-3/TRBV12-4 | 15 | CASSSLRQTNNEQFF
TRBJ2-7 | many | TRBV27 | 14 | CASSYAGTTYEQYF
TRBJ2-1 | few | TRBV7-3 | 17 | CASRPTGLSSSYNEQFF
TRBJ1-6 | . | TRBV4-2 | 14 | CASGPGQGNSPLHF
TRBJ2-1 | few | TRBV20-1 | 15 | CSAPGMDRPYNEQFF
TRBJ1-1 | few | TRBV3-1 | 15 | CASSPGTAKNTEAFF
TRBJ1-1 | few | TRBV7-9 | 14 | CASSSAALNTEAFF
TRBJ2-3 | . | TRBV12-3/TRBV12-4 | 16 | CASSFRLAGASDPQYF
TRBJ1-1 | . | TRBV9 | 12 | CASSQLSSEAFF
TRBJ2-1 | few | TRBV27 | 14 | CASRKGGMANEQFF
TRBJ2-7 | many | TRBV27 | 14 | CASSLAGGPYEQYF
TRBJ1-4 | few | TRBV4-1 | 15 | CASSQAGQSNEKLFF
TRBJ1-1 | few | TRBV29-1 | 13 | CSVAFRGNTEAFF
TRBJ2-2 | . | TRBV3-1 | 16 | CASGGEGDRRTGELFF